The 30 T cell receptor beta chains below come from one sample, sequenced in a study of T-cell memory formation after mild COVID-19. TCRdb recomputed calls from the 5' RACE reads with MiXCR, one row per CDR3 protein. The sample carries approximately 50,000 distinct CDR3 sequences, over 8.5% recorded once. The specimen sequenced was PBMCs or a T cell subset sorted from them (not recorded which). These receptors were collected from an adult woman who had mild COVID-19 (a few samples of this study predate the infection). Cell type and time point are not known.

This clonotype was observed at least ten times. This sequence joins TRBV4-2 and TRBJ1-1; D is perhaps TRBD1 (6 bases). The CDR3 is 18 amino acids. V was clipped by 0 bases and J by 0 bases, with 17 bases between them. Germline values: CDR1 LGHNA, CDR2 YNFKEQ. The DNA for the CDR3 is TGTGCCAGCAGCCAAGATGCGGGGGGCTGGGAGATGAACACTGAAGCTTTCTTT. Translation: CASSQDAGGWEMNTEAFF.

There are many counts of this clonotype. The chain's CDR3 is CASSGASAYEQYF. In DNA, the CDR3 is TGTGCCAGCAGTGGGGCGTCGGCCTACGAGCAGTACTTC. The V gene is TRBV12-3 or TRBV12-4, the J gene TRBJ2-7, with a possible D match to TRBD1 (5 bases). The CDR3 is 13 residues long. V lost 5 bases and J lost 2, with 10 bases in between.

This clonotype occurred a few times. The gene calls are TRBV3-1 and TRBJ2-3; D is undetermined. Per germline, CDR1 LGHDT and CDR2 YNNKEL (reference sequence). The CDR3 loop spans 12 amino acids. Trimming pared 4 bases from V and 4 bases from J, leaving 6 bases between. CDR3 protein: CASSPRPDTQYF. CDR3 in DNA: TGTGCCAGCAGCCCCCGGCCAGATACGCAGTATTTT.

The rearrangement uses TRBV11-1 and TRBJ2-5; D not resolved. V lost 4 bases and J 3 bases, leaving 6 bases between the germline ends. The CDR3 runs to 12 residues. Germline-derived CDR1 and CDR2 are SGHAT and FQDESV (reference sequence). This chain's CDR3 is CASSSAEETQYF. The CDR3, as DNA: TGTGCCAGCAGCTCCGCTGAAGAGACCCAGTACTTC.

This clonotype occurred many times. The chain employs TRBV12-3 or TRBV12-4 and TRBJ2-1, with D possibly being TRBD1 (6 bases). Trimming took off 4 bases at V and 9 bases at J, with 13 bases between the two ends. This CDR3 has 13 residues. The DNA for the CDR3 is TGTGCCAGCAGTTCACAGGGCGGAGGTGAGCAGTTCTTC. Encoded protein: CASSSQGGGEQFF.

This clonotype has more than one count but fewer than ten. The CDR3 region has the DNA TGTGCCAGCAGCCCCGGGACTAGCGGGTCTTTTTACGAGCAGTACTTC. This sequence encodes CASSPGTSGSFYEQYF. This rearrangement joins TRBV7-2 to TRBJ2-7; 12 bases are shared with TRBD2. Germline CDR1 is SGHTA and CDR2 is FQGNSA. This CDR3 comprises 16 residues. J was trimmed by 4 bases and V by 5 bases; bases with no gene match: 9.

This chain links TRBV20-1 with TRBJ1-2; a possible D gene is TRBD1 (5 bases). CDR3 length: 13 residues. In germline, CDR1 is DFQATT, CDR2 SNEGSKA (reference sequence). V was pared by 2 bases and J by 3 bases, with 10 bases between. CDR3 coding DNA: TGCAGTGCTAGACGGGGCAGCTACTATGGCTACACCTTC. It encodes CSARRGSYYGYTF.

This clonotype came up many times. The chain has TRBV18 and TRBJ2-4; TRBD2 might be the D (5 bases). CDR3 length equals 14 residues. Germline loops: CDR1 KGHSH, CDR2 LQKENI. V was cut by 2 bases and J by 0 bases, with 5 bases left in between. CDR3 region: CASSPAGAKNIQYF. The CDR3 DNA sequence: TGTGCCAGCTCACCAGCGGGAGCCAAAAACATTCAGTACTTC.

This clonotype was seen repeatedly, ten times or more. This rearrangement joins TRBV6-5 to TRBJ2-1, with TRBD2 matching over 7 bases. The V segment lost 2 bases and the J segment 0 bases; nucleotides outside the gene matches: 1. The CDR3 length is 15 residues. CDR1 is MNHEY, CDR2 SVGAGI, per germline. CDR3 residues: CASSYLADSYNEQFF. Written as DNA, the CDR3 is TGTGCCAGCAGTTACCTAGCGGACTCCTACAATGAGCAGTTCTTC.

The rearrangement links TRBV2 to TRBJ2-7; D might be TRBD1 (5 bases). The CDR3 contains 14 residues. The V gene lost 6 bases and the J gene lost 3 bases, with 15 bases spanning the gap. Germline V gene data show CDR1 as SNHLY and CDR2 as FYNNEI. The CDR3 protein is CASRVRPQDYEQYF. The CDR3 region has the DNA TGTGCCAGCAGGGTCCGACCACAGGACTACGAGCAGTACTTC.

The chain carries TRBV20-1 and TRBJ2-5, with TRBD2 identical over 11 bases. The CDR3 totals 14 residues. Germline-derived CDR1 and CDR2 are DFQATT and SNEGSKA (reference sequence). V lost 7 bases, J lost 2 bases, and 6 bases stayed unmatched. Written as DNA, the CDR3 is TGCAGTGTCGGGGTAGCGGGAGGGCAAGAGACCCAGTACTTC. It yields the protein CSVGVAGGQETQYF.

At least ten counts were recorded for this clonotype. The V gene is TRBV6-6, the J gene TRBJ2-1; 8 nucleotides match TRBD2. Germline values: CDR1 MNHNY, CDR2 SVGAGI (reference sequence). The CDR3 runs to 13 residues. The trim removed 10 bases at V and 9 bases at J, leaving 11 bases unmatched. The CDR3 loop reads CATLGRAVVEQFF. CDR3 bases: TGTGCCACCCTCGGGAGGGCGGTTGTTGAGCAGTTCTTC.

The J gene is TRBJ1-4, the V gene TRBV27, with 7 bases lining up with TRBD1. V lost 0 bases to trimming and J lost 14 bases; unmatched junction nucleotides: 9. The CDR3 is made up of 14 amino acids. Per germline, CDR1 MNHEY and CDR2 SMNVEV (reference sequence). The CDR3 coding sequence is TGTGCCAGCAGTTTATCGAGGGATACAGGGGTGCTGTTTTTT. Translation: CASSLSRDTGVLFF.

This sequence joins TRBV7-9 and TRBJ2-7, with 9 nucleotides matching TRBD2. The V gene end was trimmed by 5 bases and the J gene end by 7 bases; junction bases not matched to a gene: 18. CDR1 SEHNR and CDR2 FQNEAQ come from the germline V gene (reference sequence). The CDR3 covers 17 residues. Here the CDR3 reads CASSPAGRTSVTLEQYF. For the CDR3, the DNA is TGTGCCAGCAGCCCCGCGGGGCGGACTAGCGTTACGCTGGAGCAGTACTTC.

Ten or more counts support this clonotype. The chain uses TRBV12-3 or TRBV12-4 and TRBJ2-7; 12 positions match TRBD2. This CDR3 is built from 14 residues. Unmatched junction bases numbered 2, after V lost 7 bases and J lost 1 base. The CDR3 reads CASKTSGGSYEQYF. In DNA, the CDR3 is TGTGCCAGCAAAACTAGCGGGGGGTCCTACGAGCAGTACTTC.

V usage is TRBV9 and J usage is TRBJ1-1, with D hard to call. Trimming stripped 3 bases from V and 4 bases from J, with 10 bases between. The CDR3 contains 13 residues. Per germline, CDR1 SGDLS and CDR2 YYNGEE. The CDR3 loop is CASSEQLTTEAFF. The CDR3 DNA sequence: TGTGCCAGCAGCGAGCAGTTGACCACTGAAGCTTTCTTT.

CDR3 DNA sequence: TGCGCCAGCAGCTTGCGACTAGCGGGAGCCTACGAGCAGTACTTC. Translated: CASSLRLAGAYEQYF. The J gene is TRBJ2-7, the V gene TRBV5-1; 12 bases line up with TRBD2. V lost 1 base, J lost 2 bases, and 1 base stayed unmatched. CDR3 length equals 15 residues. From germline, CDR1 is SGHRS and CDR2 YFSETQ.

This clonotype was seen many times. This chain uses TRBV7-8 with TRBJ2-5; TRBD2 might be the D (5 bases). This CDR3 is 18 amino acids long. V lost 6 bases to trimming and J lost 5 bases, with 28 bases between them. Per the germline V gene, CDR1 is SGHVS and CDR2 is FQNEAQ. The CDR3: CASSLAHRPALTAETQYF. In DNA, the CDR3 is TGTGCCAGCAGTCTAGCCCATAGGCCCGCCTTAACGGCGGAGACCCAGTACTTC.

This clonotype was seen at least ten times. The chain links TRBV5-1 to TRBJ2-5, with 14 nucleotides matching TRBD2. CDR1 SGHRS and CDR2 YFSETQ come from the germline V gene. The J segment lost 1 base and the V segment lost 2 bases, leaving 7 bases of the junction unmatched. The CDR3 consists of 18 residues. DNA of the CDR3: TGCGCCAGCAGCTTTGGGACTAGCGGGGGACCTCTCCAAGAGACCCAGTACTTC. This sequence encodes CASSFGTSGGPLQETQYF.

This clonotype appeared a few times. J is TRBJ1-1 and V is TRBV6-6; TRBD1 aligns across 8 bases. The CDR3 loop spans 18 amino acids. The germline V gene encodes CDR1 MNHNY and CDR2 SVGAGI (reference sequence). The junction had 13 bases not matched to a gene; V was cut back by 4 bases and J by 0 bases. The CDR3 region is CASSFGQGRNLLNTEAFF. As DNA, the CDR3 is TGTGCCAGCAGTTTCGGACAGGGCCGCAACCTTTTGAACACTGAAGCTTTCTTT.

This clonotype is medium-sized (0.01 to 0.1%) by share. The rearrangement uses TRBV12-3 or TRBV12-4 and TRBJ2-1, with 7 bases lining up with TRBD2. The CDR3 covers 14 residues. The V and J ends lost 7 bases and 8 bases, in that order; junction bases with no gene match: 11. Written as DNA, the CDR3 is TGTGCCAGCACCCACCCGGGACTAAGCCATGAGCAGTTCTTC. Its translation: CASTHPGLSHEQFF.

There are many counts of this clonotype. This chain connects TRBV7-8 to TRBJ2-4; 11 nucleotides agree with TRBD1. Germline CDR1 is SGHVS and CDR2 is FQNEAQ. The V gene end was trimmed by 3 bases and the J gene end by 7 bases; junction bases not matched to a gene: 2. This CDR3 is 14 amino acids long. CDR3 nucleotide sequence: TGTGCCAGCAGCTTCGGGACAGGGGGGAACATTCAGTACTTC. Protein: CASSFGTGGNIQYF. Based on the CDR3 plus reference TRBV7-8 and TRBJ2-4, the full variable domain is GAGVSQSPRYKVAKRGQDVALRCDPISGHVSLFWYQQALGQGPEFLTYFQNEAQLDKSGLPSDRFFAERPEGSVSTLKIQRTQQEDSAVYLCASSFGTGGNIQYFGAGTRLSVL.

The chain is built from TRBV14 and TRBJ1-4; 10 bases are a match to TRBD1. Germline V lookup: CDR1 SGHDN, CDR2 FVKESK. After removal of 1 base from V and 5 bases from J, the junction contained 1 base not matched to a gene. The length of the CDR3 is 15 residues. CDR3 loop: CASSQVDRGNEKLFF. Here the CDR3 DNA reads TGTGCCAGCAGCCAAGTGGACAGGGGGAATGAAAAACTGTTTTTT.

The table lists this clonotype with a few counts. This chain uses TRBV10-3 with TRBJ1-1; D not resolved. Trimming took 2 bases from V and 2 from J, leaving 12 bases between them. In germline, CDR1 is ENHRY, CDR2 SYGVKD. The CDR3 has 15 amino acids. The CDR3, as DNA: TGTGCCATCAGTGAGAAGGGCGGAGATAACACTGAAGCTTTCTTT. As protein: CAISEKGGDNTEAFF.

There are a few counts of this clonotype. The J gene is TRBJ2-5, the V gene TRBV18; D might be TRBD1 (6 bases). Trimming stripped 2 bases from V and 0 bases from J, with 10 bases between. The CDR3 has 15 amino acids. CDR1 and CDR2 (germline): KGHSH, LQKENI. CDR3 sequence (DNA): TGTGCCAGCTCACCAATACCAGGGGACCAAGAGACCCAGTACTTC. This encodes CASSPIPGDQETQYF.

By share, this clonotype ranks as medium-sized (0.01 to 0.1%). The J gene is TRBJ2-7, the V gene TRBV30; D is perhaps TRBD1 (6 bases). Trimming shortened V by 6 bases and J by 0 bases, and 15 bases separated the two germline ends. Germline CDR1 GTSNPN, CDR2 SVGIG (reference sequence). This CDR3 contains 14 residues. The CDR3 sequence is CACSPTGRSYEQYF. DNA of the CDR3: TGTGCCTGTTCCCCGACAGGTCGCTCCTACGAGCAGTACTTC.

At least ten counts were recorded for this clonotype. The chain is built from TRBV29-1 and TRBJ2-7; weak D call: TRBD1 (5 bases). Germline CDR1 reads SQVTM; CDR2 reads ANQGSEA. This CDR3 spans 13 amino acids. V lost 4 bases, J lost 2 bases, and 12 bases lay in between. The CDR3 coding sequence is TGCAGCGTTGTCTATATGACAGCCTACGAGCAGTACTTC. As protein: CSVVYMTAYEQYF.

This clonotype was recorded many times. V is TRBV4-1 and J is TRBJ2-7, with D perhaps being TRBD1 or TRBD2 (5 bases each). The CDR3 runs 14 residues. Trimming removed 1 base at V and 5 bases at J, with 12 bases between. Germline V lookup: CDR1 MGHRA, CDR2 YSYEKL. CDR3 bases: TGCGCCAGCAGCCAAGGGGACCTCTTGGACGAGCAGTACTTC. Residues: CASSQGDLLDEQYF.

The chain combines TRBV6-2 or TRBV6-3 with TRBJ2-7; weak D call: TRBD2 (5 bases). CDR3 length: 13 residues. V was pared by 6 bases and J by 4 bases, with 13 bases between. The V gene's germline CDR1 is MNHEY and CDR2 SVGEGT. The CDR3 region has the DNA TGTGCCAGCAGACTATCCGGGGATTACGAGCAGTACTTC. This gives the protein CASRLSGDYEQYF.

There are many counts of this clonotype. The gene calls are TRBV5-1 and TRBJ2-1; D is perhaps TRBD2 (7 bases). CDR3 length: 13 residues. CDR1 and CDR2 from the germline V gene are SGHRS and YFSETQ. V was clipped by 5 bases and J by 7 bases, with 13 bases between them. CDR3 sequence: CASSAGAVNEQFF. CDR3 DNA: TGCGCCAGCAGTGCGGGGGCAGTAAATGAGCAGTTCTTC.